What follows are 2 T cell receptor beta chains derived from one specimen sequenced in a study of cytomegalovirus exposure and HLA in healthy donors. Libraries were prepared by immunoSEQ multiplex PCR; TCRdb keeps only in-frame clonotypes and omits some of them. The sample lists around 98,000 clones; approximately 88% were seen once. Sequenced sample: PBMCs. The receptors derive from a woman aged 25 to 45 in good health and CMV-seronegative.

V and J are TRBV6-1 and TRBJ1-1, with a possible D match to TRBD1 (6 bases). Trimming cost V 5 bases and J 2 bases, with 36 bases left between them. CDR3 length equals 22 residues. The germline V gene encodes CDR1 MNHNS and CDR2 SASEGT. The DNA of the CDR3 is TGTGCCAGCAGTCAAGATTGGGGGGACCCAAGCGGGGGCGAAGTTTATAACACTGAAGCTTTCTTT. Its translation: CASSQDWGDPSGGEVYNTEAFF.

The chain couples TRBV27 to TRBJ2-5; D is unclear. The germline V gene encodes CDR1 MNHEY and CDR2 SMNVEV (reference sequence). Trimming left V 6 bases short and J 2 bases short, with 10 bases between. The CDR3 is 13 residues long. The CDR3 DNA is TGTGCCAGCAGATCACAGTTACAAGAGACCCAGTACTTC. Its protein is CASRSQLQETQYF.